The rows below give T cell receptor beta chains drawn from one sample of a study of glioma-infiltrating T cells after dendritic cell vaccination. TCRdb keeps only in-frame clones here, not all; method: immunoSEQ multiplex PCR. In the table there are more than 60,000 clones, around 83% of which are singletons. The sample was blood, taken before dendritic cell vaccination. Receptor source: a human donor with glioblastoma. CDR3s include the opening cysteine and the closing phenylalanine or tryptophan. A D gene is named only where the DNA matches it firmly. Only part of the rows carry a size: once, few, many, or a class if the clone is expanded.

J | length | V | D | size | CDR3 | DNA
TRBJ2-7 | 14 | TRBV6-5 | TRBD1 | . | CASSGGTGGYEQYF | TGTGCCAGCAGTGGGGGGACAGGGGGGTACGAGCAGTACTTC
TRBJ1-5 | 16 | TRBV10-2 | TRBD1 | . | CASSERQGAVSQPQHF | TGCGCCAGCAGTGAGCGGCAGGGGGCGGTAAGTCAGCCCCAGCATTTT
TRBJ2-3 | 16 | TRBV6-6 | TRBD2 | . | CASRDVAGALTDTQYF | TGTGCCAGCAGAGATGTAGCGGGGGCCCTCACAGATACGCAGTATTTT
TRBJ2-5 | 15 | TRBV2 | TRBD1 | . | CASSDPGQGLETQYF | TGTGCCAGCAGTGATCCGGGACAGGGTTTGGAGACCCAGTACTTC
TRBJ2-2 | 13 | TRBV6-5 | . | once | CASSRLNTGELFF | TGTGCCAGCAGTCGACTTAACACCGGGGAGCTGTTTTTT
TRBJ1-4 | 14 | TRBV6-1 | . | many | CASIGVLSNEKLFF | TGTGCCAGCATCGGTGTGTTGTCTAATGAAAAACTGTTTTTT
TRBJ2-5 | 13 | TRBV19 | . | . | CASSIARGETQYF | TGTGCCAGTAGTATCGCTAGAGGGGAGACCCAGTACTTC
TRBJ2-1 | 15 | TRBV19 | TRBD2 | . | CASASSGGSHNEQFF | TGTGCCAGTGCCTCTAGCGGGGGGTCGCACAATGAGCAGTTCTTC
TRBJ1-5 | 15 | TRBV6-1 | TRBD1 | . | CASSAETGPNQPQHF | TGTGCCAGCAGTGCGGAGACAGGGCCGAATCAGCCCCAGCATTTT
TRBJ2-7 | 9 | TRBV7-9 | TRBD2 | . | CVTRASGNF | TGTGTTACGCGGGCTAGCGGAAACTTC
TRBJ1-2 | 16 | TRBV11-3 | TRBD1 | . | CASSFMAYRGDAGYTF | TGTGCCAGCAGCTTCATGGCGTACAGGGGAGACGCTGGCTACACCTTC